This is a list of T cell receptor beta chains from one sample in a study. The data were produced by immunoSEQ multiplex PCR, yet TCRdb's version contains in-frame clones alone and is incomplete. The sample lists 68,000 or so clones; 93% were seen once. Sequencing used PBMCs. The receptors derive from a man in his forties with rheumatoid arthritis. Both conserved end residues are part of each CDR3. A D gene is named only where the DNA matches it firmly. Clone size, where shown, is once, few, many, or a class for clones that have expanded.

j_call v_call d_call clone_size cdr3_nt cdr3_aa
TRBJ1-1 TRBV2 . . TGTGCCAGCAGGGGGTCGGCAGGCACTGAAGCTTTCTTT CASRGSAGTEAFF
TRBJ2-7 TRBV2 . once TGTGCCAGCAGGGAGGCAGGGTACGAGCAGTACTTC CASREAGYEQYF
TRBJ1-2 TRBV29-1 TRBD1 . TGCAGCGTTCCCGGGACAGGGGGTAGTTATGGCTATGGCTACACCTTC CSVPGTGGSYGYGYTF
TRBJ2-3 TRBV7-8 TRBD2 . TGTGCCAGCAGTATCGGGGGGAGCACAGATACGCAGTATTTT CASSIGGSTDTQYF
TRBJ1-2 TRBV12-3/TRBV12-4 . . TGTGCCAGCAGTAAGGGGCTTGGCTACACCTTC CASSKGLGYTF
TRBJ1-1 TRBV10-3 TRBD1 . TGTGCCATCAGCGCAGGGGGCGCAACTGAAGCTTTCTTT CAISAGGATEAFF
TRBJ2-7 TRBV6-5 . . TGTGCCAGCAGTTTGGTGGGAGCGACCTACGAGCAGTACTTC CASSLVGATYEQYF
TRBJ2-1 TRBV28 TRBD2 . TGTGCCAGCAAAAATCTAGCGGGGAAGGAAAAAGAGCAGTTCTTC CASKNLAGKEKEQFF
TRBJ1-5 TRBV11-3 . . TGTGCCAGCAGCGATATCTGTAGGCGGGGGGATCAGCCCCAGCATTTT CASSDICRRGDQPQHF
TRBJ1-1 TRBV5-5 TRBD1 . TGTGCCAGCAGCTTGGGACGGGACAGCCTCCTGAACACTGAAGCTTTCTTT CASSLGRDSLLNTEAFF
TRBJ2-7 TRBV15 . . TGTGCCACCAGCAGAGGACTTTCCTACGAGCAGTACTTC CATSRGLSYEQYF
TRBJ1-3 TRBV5-1 . . TGCGCCAGCAGCTTAGGGGGACGGCTCTCTGGAAACACCATATATTTT CASSLGGRLSGNTIYF
TRBJ1-2 TRBV6-6 . . TGTGCCAGCAGTTACGGCAGGGCCATGAATGGCTACACCTTC CASSYGRAMNGYTF
TRBJ1-2 TRBV13 TRBD1 . TGTGCCAGCAGAGACCCTCGGGACAGGGCTAACTATGGCTACACCTTC CASRDPRDRANYGYTF
TRBJ1-1 TRBV4-3 . . TGCGCCAGCAGCCACGCAGGTTACACTGAAGCTTTCTTT CASSHAGYTEAFF
TRBJ1-1 TRBV5-1 TRBD1 . TGCGCCAGCAGCCCCGGGACAGCTATGAACACTGAAGCTTTCTTT CASSPGTAMNTEAFF
TRBJ2-6 TRBV7-9 . . TGTGCCAGCAGCTTATTGGCGACCTCTGGGGCCAACGTCCTGACTTTC CASSLLATSGANVLTF
TRBJ2-7 TRBV15 TRBD1 . TGTGCCACCAGCAGAGACGATGGACAGGGTCGCGAGCAGTACTTC CATSRDDGQGREQYF
TRBJ2-7 TRBV6-1 TRBD2 . TGTGCCAGCAGTGGGGGCGTAGCGGGAATATCCTACGAGCAGTACTTC CASSGGVAGISYEQYF
TRBJ1-3 TRBV19 . . TGTGCCAGTAGTATCCAGGGACCCTCTGGAAACACCATATATTTT CASSIQGPSGNTIYF
TRBJ2-5 TRBV27 . once TGTGCCAGCAGTCACACCATGCTTTTCGGACAAGAGACCCAGTACTTC CASSHTMLFGQETQYF
TRBJ1-5 TRBV7-2 TRBD1 few TGTGCCAGCACCCTGAGACAGGGCGATCAGCCCCAGCATTTT CASTLRQGDQPQHF
TRBJ2-7 TRBV28 TRBD1 . TGTGCCAGCAGGGAGACAGGGGTCTCCTACGAGCAGTACTTC CASRETGVSYEQYF
TRBJ2-1 TRBV24-1 . . TGTGCCACCAGTGATAATGCAATTCAGTTCTTC CATSDNAIQFF
TRBJ1-1 TRBV29-1 . . TGCAGCGTTGAAGATACGAGGGGGTCTGAAGCTTTCTTT CSVEDTRGSEAFF
TRBJ2-7 TRBV25-1 . . TGTGCCAGCAGTGAAATAAGGGGGGAGCAGTACTTC CASSEIRGEQYF
TRBJ2-7 TRBV6-5 TRBD1 few TGTGCCAGCAGTTCGGACAGGTATTACGAGCAGTACTTC CASSSDRYYEQYF
TRBJ1-2 TRBV15 . . TGTGCCACCAGCGGCCAGTTCCTTAATGGCTACACCTTC CATSGQFLNGYTF
TRBJ1-2 TRBV5-8 TRBD1 . TGTGCCAGCAGCCCTAAGGACAGGGGCTATGGCTACACCTTC CASSPKDRGYGYTF
TRBJ2-5 TRBV12-3/TRBV12-4 . . TGTGCCAGCAGTTTAGGTGGGGACCCTACCCAGTACTTC CASSLGGDPTQYF
TRBJ2-5 TRBV7-9 TRBD1 . TGTGCCAGCAGCCCAGAACAGGGGCGTCGGGAGACCCAGTACTTC CASSPEQGRRETQYF
TRBJ1-1 TRBV28 . . TGTGCCAGCAGTTATTTCAGGGTTGTGTCATACACTGAAGCTTTCTTT CASSYFRVVSYTEAFF